Each of the 30 T cell receptor beta chains below was sequenced from the same sample in a study of blood T cells in healthy people across ages. The use of a sample-barcoded 5' primer and a J-beta primer mix characterized a second PCR of roughly 6 to 11 cycles. TCRdb reprocessed the 5' RACE reads via MiXCR and lists one record per CDR3 protein. The top ten clones hold under 35% of a sample with fewer than 900,000 distinct CDR3 sequences, around half of them seen once. What was sequenced was blood. The receptors originated from an older woman in good health.

Notes on this clonotype: A much larger clonotype is one base distant, so this may be a read error. J is TRBJ2-7 and V is TRBV28, with TRBD2 matching 9 bases. The CDR3 consists of 18 residues. Germline CDR1 reads MDHEN; CDR2 reads SYDVKM. The CDR3 protein is CTSSLSVGLGTSLNEQYF. The DNA of the CDR3 is TGTACCAGCAGTTTGTCGGTAGGACTCGGGACTAGCCTTAACGAGCAGTACTTC. Full variable domain (outside the CDR3, taken from reference TRBV28 and TRBJ2-7): DVKVTQSSRYLVKRTGEKVFLECVQDMDHENMFWYRQDPGLGLRLIYFSYDVKMKEKGDIPEGYSVSREKKERFSLILESASTNQTSMYLCTSSLSVGLGTSLNEQYFGPGTRLTVT.

The chain is built from TRBV7-9 and TRBJ2-7; perhaps TRBD1 as D (5 bases). Germline CDR1 SEHNR, CDR2 FQNEAQ (reference sequence). The V gene lost 5 bases and the J gene lost 2 bases, with 19 bases spanning the gap. This CDR3 has 16 residues. The CDR3 DNA sequence: TGTGCCAGCAGCCAAGCAGGGTTTCCAACCGCCTACGAGCAGTACTTC. Protein product: CASSQAGFPTAYEQYF.

The chain employs TRBV20-1 and TRBJ2-5; D might be TRBD1 or TRBD2, each matching 5 bases. CDR1 is DFQATT, CDR2 SNEGSKA, per germline (reference sequence). V lost 3 bases and J 3 bases, leaving 11 bases between the germline ends. This CDR3 is 13 amino acids long. CDR3 in DNA: TGCAGTGCTAGCCCCGGGGCGGAAGAGACCCAGTACTTC. This sequence encodes CSASPGAEETQYF.

This clonotype was recorded once. One end of the junction fails to match germline, which may point to a read error. CDR3 residues: CASSQLQGNAEAFF. The CDR3 coding sequence is TGTGCCAGCAGCCAGTTGCAGGGGAACGCTGAAGCTTTCTTT. This chain connects TRBV11-2 to TRBJ1-1; D might be TRBD1 (6 bases). Germline CDR1 SGHAT, CDR2 FQNNGV. The CDR3 totals 14 residues. Full variable domain (rest looked up from reference TRBV11-2 and TRBJ1-1): EAGVAQSPRYKIIEKRQSVAFWCNPISGHATLYWYQQILGQGPKLLIQFQNNGVVDDSQLPKDRFSAERLKGVDSTLKIQPAKLEDSAVYLCASSQLQGNAEAFFGQGTRLTVV.

For the CDR3, the DNA is TGCGCCAGCAGCCAAGGGGACAGGGACAATCAGCCCCAGCATTTT. As protein: CASSQGDRDNQPQHF. The chain links TRBV4-3 to TRBJ1-5; 9 nucleotides match TRBD1. Trimming at V came to 1 base and at J to 3 bases, leaving 1 base not matched to a gene. The germline V gene encodes CDR1 LGHNA and CDR2 YSLEER. The CDR3 contains 15 residues.

This chain uses TRBV9 with TRBJ2-1, with TRBD1 matching over 9 bases. Germline trimming cut 0 bases from V and 6 bases from J; bases unmatched to any gene: 4. The CDR3 totals 15 residues. CDR1 SGDLS and CDR2 YYNGEE come from the germline V gene. CDR3 coding DNA: TGTGCCAGCAGCGTAGGACAGGGGGGGTTCAATGAGCAGTTCTTC. Amino acids: CASSVGQGGFNEQFF.

The chain uses TRBV5-1 and TRBJ1-4; the D is unclear. The V and J ends lost 10 bases and 5 bases respectively, with 21 bases between them. Germline lookup yields CDR1 SGHRS and CDR2 YFSETQ. The CDR3 covers 15 residues. The CDR3 reads CAGTLAGSDNEKLFF. The DNA for the CDR3 is TGCGCCGGCACCCTGGCGGGCAGCGACAATGAAAAACTGTTTTTT.

The chain employs TRBV11-2 and TRBJ2-5; D unresolved. There are 13 residues in the CDR3. The germline V and J ends were trimmed by 1 base and 11 bases, with 14 bases remaining between them. Germline CDR1 SGHAT, CDR2 FQNNGV. The CDR3 reads CASSLGRHNEQYF. In DNA, the CDR3 is TGTGCCAGCAGCTTAGGGCGACACAATGAGCAGTACTTC.

To note about this clonotype: Given a much more abundant clone one base away, this may be a read error. As DNA, the CDR3 is TGTGCCAGCAGTGTAAATAGCGGGACCGGGACCCAGTACTTC. It codes for CASSVNSGTGTQYF. V is TRBV27 and J is TRBJ2-5; 8 positions agree with TRBD2. The V gene's germline CDR1 is MNHEY and CDR2 SMNVEV (reference sequence). The CDR3 spans 14 residues. V was clipped by 5 bases and J by 7 bases; unmatched bases: 9.

V is TRBV28 and J is TRBJ2-7, with D perhaps assigned TRBD1 or TRBD2 (5 bases each). CDR3 size: 14 residues. Germline V lookup: CDR1 MDHEN, CDR2 SYDVKM. Between the trimmed V and J ends, which lost 3 bases and 4 bases, there was a span of 13 bases. The chain's CDR3 is CASSFRGVGYEQYF. The CDR3 bases are TGTGCCAGCAGTTTTAGAGGGGTGGGATACGAGCAGTACTTC.

This chain uses TRBV20-1 with TRBJ2-3, with a weak D call TRBD2 (6 bases). Germline loops: CDR1 DFQATT, CDR2 SNEGSKA (reference sequence). The CDR3 totals 14 residues. V was clipped by 3 bases and J by 4 bases, with 14 bases between them. CDR3 nucleotides: TGCAGTGCTAGGGGAGGCGGTAAGGCAGATACGCAGTATTTT. This encodes CSARGGGKADTQYF.

The chain's CDR3 is CSVVQSTSTDTQYF. The CDR3 region has the DNA TGCAGCGTAGTACAGAGTACTAGCACAGATACGCAGTATTTT. The chain combines TRBV29-1 with TRBJ2-3; D remains ambiguous. Per germline, CDR1 SQVTM and CDR2 ANQGSEA. V lost 6 bases, J lost 0 bases, and 13 bases lay in between. The CDR3 sequence is 14 residues long.

This clonotype was detected a few times. The rearrangement joins TRBV6-6 to TRBJ2-5; D is possibly TRBD1 or TRBD2 (6 bases each). The J call may not be correct, given that the DNA end is closer to TRBJ2-7. The germline CDR1 and CDR2 sequences are MNHNY and SVGAGI (reference sequence). The CDR3 runs to 15 residues. The CDR3 nucleotides read TGTGCCAGCAGGTCTTCCGGGACTGGGGGCTCCGAGCAGTACTTC. The encoded protein is CASRSSGTGGSEQYF.

This clonotype was seen more than once but under ten times. The V call is TRBV5-1, the J call TRBJ2-5; possible D gene TRBD1, 5 bases. This CDR3 contains 14 residues. In germline, CDR1 is SGHRS, CDR2 YFSETQ. V was pared by 1 base and J by 5 bases, with 12 bases between. CDR3 in DNA: TGCGCCAGCAGCTTGATGACAGATGGGGAGACCCAGTACTTC. Translation gives CASSLMTDGETQYF.

The chain joins TRBV27 to TRBJ2-3; 7 bases align to TRBD1. V dropped 5 bases and J dropped 2; count of bases not matched to a gene: 10. The CDR3 runs 16 residues. CDR1 MNHEY and CDR2 SMNVEV come from the germline V gene (reference sequence). The CDR3 loop reads CASSVYRGTHTDTQYF. The CDR3 DNA sequence: TGTGCCAGCAGTGTCTACAGGGGTACTCACACAGATACGCAGTATTTT.

This chain joins TRBV27 and TRBJ1-1, with D maybe TRBD1 (6 bases). V lost 1 base, J lost 8 bases, and 26 bases lay in between. Germline-derived CDR1 and CDR2 are MNHEY and SMNVEV (reference sequence). The CDR3 length is 18 residues. The CDR3 spells CASSLFFPGTIRGTEAFF. Written as DNA, the CDR3 is TGTGCCAGCAGTTTATTTTTTCCGGGGACAATTCGTGGCACCGAAGCTTTCTTT.

In the case of this clonotype: Just one base apart from a much larger clone, this may be a read error. The gene calls are TRBV2 and TRBJ2-7, with TRBD2 matching 8 bases. Trimming took 8 bases from V and 2 from J; bases not matched to a gene: 8. This CDR3 contains 14 residues. Germline CDR1 reads SNHLY; CDR2 reads FYNNEI. The CDR3 DNA follows: TGTGCCAGCTTAGAGACTAGCGAAACCTACGAGCAGTACTTC. Translation gives CASLETSETYEQYF. The full variable domain, rest sourced from reference TRBV2 and TRBJ2-7, is EPEVTQTPSHQVTQMGQEVILRCVPISNHLYFYWYRQILGQKVEFLVSFYNNEISEKSEIFDDQFSVERPDGSNFTLKIRSTKLEDSAMYFCASLETSETYEQYFGPGTRLTVT.

The chain carries TRBV12-3 or TRBV12-4 and TRBJ2-7, with 8 bases fitting TRBD2. The CDR3 extends over 15 amino acids. J was trimmed by 8 bases and V by 6 bases; bases with no gene match: 15. The CDR3 DNA reads as TGTGCCAGCAGCAAAACGGGACTAGTGAGTTTTCAGCAGTACTTC. This gives the protein CASSKTGLVSFQQYF.

The rearrangement joins TRBV30 to TRBJ2-1, with D possibly being TRBD2 (5 bases). CDR3 length equals 12 residues. Between the trimmed V and J ends, which lost 5 bases and 6 bases, there was a span of 11 bases. Germline CDR1 is GTSNPN and CDR2 is SVGIG (reference sequence). The CDR3 DNA sequence: TGTGCCTGGGGGGTTAGCGCCAATGAGCAGTTCTTC. The encoded protein is CAWGVSANEQFF.

This clonotype was seen more than once but under ten times. This chain joins TRBV10-3 and TRBJ2-1, with unresolved D. Trimming took off 3 bases at V and 2 bases at J, with 8 bases between the two ends. The CDR3 has 14 amino acids. Germline CDR1 ENHRY, CDR2 SYGVKD. CDR3 bases: TGTGCCATCAGTGAAAGCTTCACCTACAATGAGCAGTTCTTC. The encoded protein is CAISESFTYNEQFF.

This clonotype was seen only a few times. The V and J genes are TRBV7-2 and TRBJ2-5; D is unresolved. The germline CDR1 and CDR2 sequences are SGHTA and FQGNSA. The length of the CDR3 is 13 residues. Trimming left V 2 bases short and J 2 bases short, with 6 bases between. The CDR3 DNA reads as TGTGCCAGCAGCTTAAGACATCAAGAGACCCAGTACTTC. Its protein product is CASSLRHQETQYF.

The chain recombines TRBV7-2 with TRBJ1-5; 8 bases are shared with TRBD1. The CDR3 loop spans 16 amino acids. Germline V gives CDR1 SGHTA, CDR2 FQGNSA. J gave up 3 bases and V 1 base, and 5 bases lay outside the gene matches. CDR3 sequence: CASSLGQGWSNQPQHF. In DNA form, the CDR3 reads TGTGCCAGCAGCTTAGGACAGGGGTGGTCCAATCAGCCCCAGCATTTT.

This clonotype was seen just once. The rearrangement links TRBV28 to TRBJ2-1; D call uncertain. This CDR3 is 14 amino acids long. Germline V gene lookup returns CDR1 MDHEN and CDR2 SYDVKM. Trimming left V 6 bases short and J 10 bases short, with 19 bases between. The CDR3 DNA reads as TGTGCCAGCAGGACCACAGTTGTTGGTGGAGAGCAGTTCTTC. Its translation is CASRTTVVGGEQFF.

This clonotype was picked up a small number of times. The junction and the germline gene differ at one end; a read error may be behind it. The chain is built from TRBV7-3 and TRBJ1-2; 8 nucleotides align to TRBD1. The CDR3 runs 14 residues. CDR1 is SGHTA and CDR2 is FQGTGA in the germline V gene. The DNA for the CDR3 is TGCGCCAGCAGCCTTTCAGGGGGCGACTATGGCTACACCTTC. Translation: CASSLSGGDYGYTF.

This clonotype appeared a few times. The genes are TRBV20-1 and TRBJ1-1; 8 bases fit TRBD1. The CDR3 has 12 residues. Per the germline V gene, CDR1 is DFQATT and CDR2 is SNEGSKA (reference sequence). V lost 4 bases and J lost 7; bases outside the gene matches: 5. DNA for the CDR3: TGCAGTGCTAAATCCGGGACAGGTGAAGCTTTCTTT. Its translation is CSAKSGTGEAFF.

This clonotype has a handful of counts. The chain employs TRBV10-3 and TRBJ2-7, with 8 bases aligning to TRBD1. Per the germline V gene, CDR1 is ENHRY and CDR2 is SYGVKD. There are 17 residues in the CDR3. With V trimmed by 6 bases and J by 3 bases, 16 bases remained unmatched. CDR3 loop: CAIRGASGQGLNYEQYF. In DNA, the CDR3 is TGTGCCATCAGAGGCGCTTCCGGACAGGGCCTAAACTACGAGCAGTACTTC.

V is TRBV27 and J is TRBJ1-6; D is uncertain. This CDR3 is built from 15 residues. CDR1 MNHEY and CDR2 SMNVEV come from the germline V gene (reference sequence). Trimming removed 5 bases at V and 7 bases at J, with 15 bases between. CDR3 in amino acids: CASSVQTPRNSPLHF. In DNA, the CDR3 is TGTGCCAGCAGTGTACAAACCCCCCGAAATTCACCCCTCCACTTT.

V is TRBV20-1 and J is TRBJ1-5; maybe TRBD1 (5 bases). The CDR3 covers 16 residues. Germline CDR1 DFQATT, CDR2 SNEGSKA (reference sequence). V was trimmed by 0 bases and J by 3 bases, leaving 15 bases between them. For the CDR3, the DNA is TGCAGTGCTAGAGATCGGGCACACGGGGCCAATCAGCCCCAGCATTTT. The encoded protein is CSARDRAHGANQPQHF.

The V call is TRBV29-1, the J call TRBJ2-2, with D perhaps TRBD2 (6 bases). The CDR3 has 15 residues. Trimming left V 6 bases short and J 5 bases short, with 19 bases between. Germline CDR1 is SQVTM and CDR2 is ANQGSEA. CDR3 region: CSVKPVGGWTGELFF. CDR3 in DNA: TGCAGCGTGAAACCAGTGGGGGGATGGACCGGGGAGCTGTTTTTT.

This clonotype has just a few counts. This chain connects TRBV27 to TRBJ2-3; D tentatively reads TRBD1 or TRBD2 (5 bases each). Trimming removed 5 bases at V and 4 bases at J, with 25 bases between. This CDR3 region has 18 residues. Germline V gene data show CDR1 as MNHEY and CDR2 as SMNVEV (reference sequence). CDR3 amino acids: CASSNLRDGFPWADTQYF. CDR3 DNA: TGTGCCAGCAGTAACTTGAGGGACGGATTTCCTTGGGCAGATACGCAGTATTTT.